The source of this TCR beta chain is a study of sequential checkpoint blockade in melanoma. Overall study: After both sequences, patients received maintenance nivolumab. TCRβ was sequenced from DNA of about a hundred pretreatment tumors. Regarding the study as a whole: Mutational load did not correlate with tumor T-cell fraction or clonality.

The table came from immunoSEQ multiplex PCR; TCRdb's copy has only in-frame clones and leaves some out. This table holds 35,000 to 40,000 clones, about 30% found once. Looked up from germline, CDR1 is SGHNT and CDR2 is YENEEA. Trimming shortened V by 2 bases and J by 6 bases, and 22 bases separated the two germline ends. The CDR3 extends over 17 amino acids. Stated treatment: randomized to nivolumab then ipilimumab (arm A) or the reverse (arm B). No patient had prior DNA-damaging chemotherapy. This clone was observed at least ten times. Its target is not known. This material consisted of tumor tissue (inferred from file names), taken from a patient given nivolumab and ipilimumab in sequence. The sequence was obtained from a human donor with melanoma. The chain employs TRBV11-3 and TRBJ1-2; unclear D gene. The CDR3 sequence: CASSLSTQGWSLDGYTF. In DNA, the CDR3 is TGTGCCAGCAGCTTATCGACCCAAGGTTGGAGTTTAGATGGCTACACCTTC.